The 2 T cell receptor beta chains below were found in one sample sequenced in a study of T cell changes during pregnancy in multiple sclerosis. Repertoires were generated with immunoSEQ multiplex PCR, while TCRdb's copy carries only in-frame clones and drops some. Among tens of thousands of clones listed, 75% to 90% were seen once. Here the sequenced sample was peripheral blood, taken in the first trimester of pregnancy. The receptors originated from a female donor in good health, enrolled as a control in a pregnancy study.

This rearrangement joins TRBV6-1 to TRBJ2-7; D is perhaps TRBD1 (5 bases). V lost 7 bases to trimming and J lost 0 bases, with 13 bases between them. CDR1 and CDR2 (germline): MNHNS, SASEGT. This CDR3 is 14 amino acids long. CDR3 region: CASTPTRASYEQYF. The CDR3, as DNA: TGTGCCAGCACCCCTACCAGGGCCTCCTACGAGCAGTACTTC.

The V call is TRBV5-1, the J call TRBJ1-5; D not resolved. V was trimmed by 0 bases and J by 4 bases, leaving 5 bases between them. The germline V gene has CDR1 SGHRS and CDR2 YFSETQ. The CDR3 totals 13 residues. The CDR3 bases are TGCGCCAGCAGCTTGGATGAGAATCAGCCCCAGCATTTT. Protein product: CASSLDENQPQHF.